The 22 T cell receptor beta chains below were found in one sample sequenced in a study of cytotoxic CD8 clonotypes in ibrutinib-treated CLL. Assay used: immunoSEQ multiplex PCR; TCRdb lists only in-frame clones, some missing. The sample holds fewer than 400,000 clones, 67% seen once. Here the sequenced sample was PBMCs, taken after 36 months of ibrutinib treatment. The receptors come from a human donor with chronic lymphocytic leukemia.

The gene calls are TRBV6-1 and TRBJ2-7; D unclear. The CDR3 loop spans 14 amino acids. Looked up from germline, CDR1 is MNHNS and CDR2 is SASEGT. V was shortened by 6 bases and J by 0 bases, with 12 bases between the two germline ends. The CDR3 DNA reads as TGTGCCAGCAGCACGAGGCGCAACTCCTACGAGCAGTACTTC. Translation gives CASSTRRNSYEQYF.

This chain connects TRBV2 to TRBJ2-7; 11 bases are a match to TRBD2. Germline CDR1 is SNHLY and CDR2 is FYNNEI. V trimming: 8 bases; J trimming: 6 bases; junction bases outside the gene matches: 24. The CDR3 spans 19 residues. The CDR3 region has the DNA TGTGCCAGCTTATTCACTTCGCTGTGGAATAGCGGGAGGGCCTTCGAGCAGTACTTC. Its protein is CASLFTSLWNSGRAFEQYF. Variable domain in full (rest from reference TRBV2 and TRBJ2-7): EPEVTQTPSHQVTQMGQEVILRCVPISNHLYFYWYRQILGQKVEFLVSFYNNEISEKSEIFDDQFSVERPDGSNFTLKIRSTKLEDSAMYFCASLFTSLWNSGRAFEQYFGPGTRLTVT.

The chain has TRBV15 and TRBJ2-7; the D gene is possibly TRBD2 (6 bases). Trimming left V 1 base short and J 2 bases short, with 12 bases between. The CDR3 covers 15 residues. Germline values: CDR1 LNHNV, CDR2 YYDKDF (reference sequence). As DNA, the CDR3 is TGTGCCACCAGCAGAGGAGGGACGGGAGCCTACGAGCAGTACTTC. Protein: CATSRGGTGAYEQYF.

This clone is a singleton in its sample. CDR3 bases: TGTGCCAGCAGTACCGGGACCTCCAACAGGCAGTTCTTC. It codes for CASSTGTSNRQFF. The chain is built from TRBV6-5 and TRBJ2-1; either TRBD1 or TRBD2 may fit D (5 bases each). Germline V gene data show CDR1 as MNHEY and CDR2 as SVGAGI. With 5 bases removed from V and 12 bases from J, the gap between germline ends came to 17 bases. The CDR3 consists of 13 residues.

As to this clone: The same CDR3 also results from other DNA sequences found in this sample. The chain recombines TRBV11-1 with TRBJ2-5, with 10 nucleotides matching TRBD2. CDR3 size: 17 residues. CDR1 and CDR2 from the germline V gene are SGHAT and FQDESV (reference sequence). Trimming cost V 5 bases and J 2 bases; bases outside gene matches: 11. The chain's CDR3 is CASSPEVLAGVQETQYF. The DNA for the CDR3 is TGTGCCAGCAGCCCCGAGGTCCTAGCGGGAGTACAAGAGACCCAGTACTTC.

The V call is TRBV5-1, the J call TRBJ1-2; no firm D call. Trimming pared 1 base from V and 5 bases from J, leaving 24 bases between. The CDR3 has 18 residues. The germline V gene has CDR1 SGHRS and CDR2 YFSETQ. CDR3 loop: CASSLNSPQLPGRYGYTF. In DNA form, the CDR3 reads TGCGCCAGCAGCTTGAACTCCCCTCAATTACCGGGAAGGTATGGCTACACCTTC.

This sequence joins TRBV13 and TRBJ2-7; no clear D. CDR1 and CDR2 (germline): PRHDT, FYEKMQ (reference sequence). The CDR3 runs to 14 residues. V was clipped by 5 bases and J by 6 bases, with 17 bases between them. The CDR3 protein is CASSLDSPRGEQYF. The CDR3 coding sequence is TGTGCCAGCAGCCTAGACTCACCAAGAGGCGAGCAGTACTTC.

This sequence joins TRBV29-1 and TRBJ2-7; weak D call: TRBD1 (5 bases). Trimming cost V 2 bases and J 2 bases, with 13 bases left between them. Germline values: CDR1 SQVTM, CDR2 ANQGSEA. This CDR3 is 14 amino acids long. The CDR3 reads CSVESRASPYEQYF. As DNA, the CDR3 is TGCAGCGTTGAAAGCAGGGCATCCCCCTACGAGCAGTACTTC.

The V call is TRBV27, the J call TRBJ2-5, with a tentative D call TRBD1 (7 bases). This CDR3 has 16 amino acids. Germline CDR1 MNHEY, CDR2 SMNVEV (reference sequence). The V gene lost 6 bases and the J gene lost 0 bases, with 17 bases spanning the gap. The DNA for the CDR3 is TGTGCCAGCAGAAGCATGCCAGGGGGGTACCAAGAGACCCAGTACTTC. Amino acids: CASRSMPGGYQETQYF.

This chain uses TRBV2 with TRBJ2-7, with TRBD1 as a possible D gene (6 bases). From germline, CDR1 is SNHLY and CDR2 FYNNEI. V lost 1 base and J lost 6, with 13 bases in between. The CDR3 sequence is 14 residues long. The CDR3 spells CASSEVRGGGEQYF. The CDR3 DNA follows: TGTGCCAGCAGTGAAGTCAGGGGTGGGGGCGAGCAGTACTTC.

The genes are TRBV4-3 and TRBJ2-2; 10 bases agree with TRBD2. CDR1 and CDR2 from the germline V gene are LGHNA and YSLEER. The CDR3 length is 18 residues. The junction had 6 bases not matched to a gene; V was cut back by 2 bases and J by 0 bases. This CDR3 reads CASSQTKAGGANTGELFF. The CDR3, as DNA: TGCGCCAGCAGCCAAACCAAAGCGGGAGGGGCGAACACCGGGGAGCTGTTTTTT.

This chain connects TRBV19 to TRBJ2-1; weak D call: TRBD2 (6 bases). Germline V gene sequence: CDR1 LNHDA, CDR2 SQIVND (reference sequence). This CDR3 is built from 12 residues. V lost 5 bases, J lost 9 bases, and 11 bases lay in between. CDR3 amino acids: CASSSGLVEQFF. CDR3 sequence (DNA): TGTGCCAGTAGTTCGGGACTCGTTGAGCAGTTCTTC.

The rearrangement links TRBV11-3 to TRBJ2-7; the D call may be TRBD1 or TRBD2 (5 bases each). Looked up from germline, CDR1 is SGHNT and CDR2 is YENEEA. This CDR3 is built from 12 residues. V lost 1 base and J 7 bases, leaving 8 bases between the germline ends. The CDR3: CASSLARGEQYF. CDR3 sequence (DNA): TGTGCCAGCAGCTTAGCGAGGGGAGAGCAGTACTTC.

This clone has only a few counts. The CDR3 DNA is TGTGCCGGAAGGGACAGCTCCTATAATTCACCCCTCCACTTT. Its translation: CAGRDSSYNSPLHF. The rearrangement links TRBV25-1 to TRBJ1-6, with 7 bases identical to TRBD1. The germline CDR1 and CDR2 sequences are MGHDK and SYGVNS. Germline trimming cut 11 bases from V and 0 bases from J; bases unmatched to any gene: 4. There are 14 residues in the CDR3.

This clone came up once. The rearrangement links TRBV7-2 to TRBJ2-3; the match to TRBD2 covers 8 bases. The germline gives CDR1 SGHTA, CDR2 FQGNSA. The length of the CDR3 is 17 residues. V shed 3 bases, J shed 1 base, and the junction held 9 bases outside the gene matches. The CDR3 DNA sequence: TGTGCCAGCAGCTTTTTCCCGGGGCGGGGGGGCACAGATACGCAGTATTTT. Protein sequence: CASSFFPGRGGTDTQYF.

This clone was detected only a few times. The rearrangement links TRBV7-3 to TRBJ2-3; either TRBD1 or TRBD2 may fit D (5 bases each). CDR1 and CDR2 (germline): SGHTA, FQGTGA. Trimming cost V 5 bases and J 2 bases, with 8 bases left between them. The CDR3 extends over 13 amino acids. The CDR3 nucleotides are TGTGCCAGCAGCCTTGGGACCACAGATACGCAGTATTTT. Amino acids: CASSLGTTDTQYF. Together with reference TRBV7-3 and TRBJ2-3, the CDR3 gives the full variable domain: GAGVSQTPSNKVTEKGKYVELRCDPISGHTALYWYRQSLGQGPEFLIYFQGTGAADDSGLPNDRFFAVRPEGSVSTLKIQRTERGDSAVYLCASSLGTTDTQYFGPGTRLTVL.

CDR3 sequence (DNA): TGTGCCAGCCTCCTCGGGACTAGCGGTTACAATGAGCAGTTCTTC. Its protein product is CASLLGTSGYNEQFF. This chain links TRBV2 with TRBJ2-1; 11 bases are a match to TRBD2. This CDR3 has 15 residues. CDR1 and CDR2 (germline): SNHLY, FYNNEI. V gave up 8 bases and J gave up 4 bases; unmatched junction bases: 7.

There are a few counts of this clone. This chain connects TRBV2 to TRBJ2-7, with 7 bases matching TRBD1. This CDR3 region has 15 residues. Germline V CDR1 and CDR2: SNHLY, FYNNEI. The junction had 9 bases not matched to a gene; V was cut back by 4 bases and J by 3 bases. CDR3 in DNA: TGTGCCAGCAGTGGTATGAGGACAGGAATCTACGAGCAGTACTTC. It encodes CASSGMRTGIYEQYF.

In its sample, this clone was seen a few times. This sequence joins TRBV4-3 and TRBJ1-1; tentative D call: TRBD1 (6 bases). Germline V gives CDR1 LGHNA, CDR2 YSLEER. CDR3 size: 16 residues. The ends were cut back, 5 bases at V and 5 bases at J, with 21 bases in the middle. CDR3 nucleotide sequence: TGCGCCAGCAGCTCCCGACAGGCAACTACAGGGACTGAAGCTTTCTTT. This gives the protein CASSSRQATTGTEAFF.

V gene TRBV5-8 combines with J gene TRBJ2-3, with a weak D call TRBD2 (5 bases). From germline, CDR1 is SGHTS and CDR2 YDEGEE. V was shortened by 1 base and J by 2 bases, with 26 bases between the two germline ends. CDR3 length: 20 amino acids. CDR3 DNA: TGTGCCAGCAGCTTGTCCCTACCGTTTTCAAGCGGACCAGTCACAGATACGCAGTATTTT. Its translation: CASSLSLPFSSGPVTDTQYF.

This chain joins TRBV18 and TRBJ1-2; weak D call: TRBD1 (6 bases). V lost 3 bases, J lost 4 bases, and 12 bases lay in between. The CDR3 covers 14 residues. The germline V gene encodes CDR1 KGHSH and CDR2 LQKENI. The CDR3 DNA reads as TGTGCCAGCTCACCCCTCGGACAGCGCTATGGCTACACCTTC. This encodes CASSPLGQRYGYTF.

This clone has only a few counts. The rearrangement links TRBV9 to TRBJ1-2; 7 nucleotides match TRBD1. V was clipped by 3 bases and J by 2 bases; unmatched bases: 7. The germline V gene has CDR1 SGDLS and CDR2 YYNGEE. CDR3 length: 15 amino acids. The CDR3 DNA reads as TGTGCCAGCAGCGGACACAGGGGACAGAACTATGGCTACACCTTC. Its protein is CASSGHRGQNYGYTF. The full variable domain, in which reference TRBV9 and TRBJ1-2 provide the parts outside the CDR3, is DSGVTQTPKHLITATGQRVTLRCSPRSGDLSVYWYQQSLDQGLQFLIQYYNGEERAKGNILERFSAQQFPDLHSELNLSSLELGDSALYFCASSGHRGQNYGYTFGSGTRLTVV.